The clone carrying this T cell receptor (beta chain) was counted a few times. This record comes from a study of memory CD4+ T cells and cytomegalovirus serostatus. Study-level information: Donors were healthy Belgian adults, 10 or so CMV seropositive and about two dozen seronegative.

V shed 6 bases and J shed 7 bases, with 13 bases lying between them. Germline V gene sequence: CDR1 LGHNT, CDR2 FRNRAP. The length of the CDR3 is 13 residues. The sort gate was single viable CD3+CD4+CD8-CD45RO+ cells for memory CD4+ T cells. Produced via immunoSEQ multiplex PCR; TCRdb's table is partial and in-frame only. This table has some 50,000 clones, around 80% appearing once. This TCR came from an adult in good health and CMV-seronegative. The chain links TRBV12-5 to TRBJ2-1; possibly TRBD1 or TRBD2 for D (6 bases each). Specimen: memory CD4+ T cells from blood. CDR3 region: CASGARGRNEQFF. DNA for the CDR3: TGTGCTAGTGGAGCTCGGGGGCGAAATGAGCAGTTCTTC. Using reference TRBV12-5 and TRBJ2-1 for the parts outside the CDR3, the full variable domain is DARVTQTPRHKVTEMGQEVTMRCQPILGHNTVFWYRQTMMQGLELLAYFRNRAPLDDSGMPKDRFSAEMPDATLATLKIQPSEPRDSAVYFCASGARGRNEQFFGPGTRLTVL.